This entry is about one T cell receptor (beta chain). The V gene's germline CDR1 is SGHAT and CDR2 FQNNGV. Trimming cost V 1 base and J 9 bases, with 7 bases left between them. The CDR3 loop spans 12 amino acids. This sample was included in a study of blood T cell repertoires in COVID-19. Study as a whole: PBMCs, B-cell-depleted T cells, or T cells were the source of the cDNA or gDNA that made up the material.

Only in-frame clones appear in the TCRdb table, and some are missing; sequencing was by immunoSEQ multiplex PCR. The sample contains approximately 280,000 clones, 80% to 90% of which appear only once. V usage is TRBV11-2 and J usage is TRBJ1-5, with TRBD1 as a possible D gene (5 bases). Material for sequencing was peripheral blood. The clonotype comes from a woman aged 70-85 years with acute or convalescent COVID-19. The CDR3 DNA sequence: TGTGCCAGCAGCTTAGGTCAGGGGCCCCAGCATTTT. It yields the protein CASSLGQGPQHF.